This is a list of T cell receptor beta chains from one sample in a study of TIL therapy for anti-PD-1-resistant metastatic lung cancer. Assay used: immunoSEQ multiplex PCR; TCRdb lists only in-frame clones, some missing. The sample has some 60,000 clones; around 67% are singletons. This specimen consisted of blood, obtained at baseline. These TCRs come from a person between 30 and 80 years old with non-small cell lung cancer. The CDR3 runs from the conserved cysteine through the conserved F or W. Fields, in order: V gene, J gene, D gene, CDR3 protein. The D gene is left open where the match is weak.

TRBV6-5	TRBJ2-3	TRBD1	CASRTGTEPTDTQYF
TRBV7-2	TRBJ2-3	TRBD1	CASSFLGQGASDTQYF
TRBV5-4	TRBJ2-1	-	CASSTKSGIGGTYNEQFF
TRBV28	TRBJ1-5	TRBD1	CASSFIGHSSGGTNQPQHF
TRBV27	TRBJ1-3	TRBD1	CASSPDRGKGNTIYF
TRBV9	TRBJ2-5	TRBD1	CASSVRDRPTGTQYF
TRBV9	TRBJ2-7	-	CASSPPQGYEQYF
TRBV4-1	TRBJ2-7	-	CASSQDLRRVPFYEQYF
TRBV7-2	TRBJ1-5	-	CASSLQGSWDQPQHF
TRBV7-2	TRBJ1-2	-	CASSFQGLNGYTF
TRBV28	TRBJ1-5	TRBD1	CASVGYIRDRGFYSNQPQHF
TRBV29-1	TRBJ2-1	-	CSVPRKQTATRGNEQFF
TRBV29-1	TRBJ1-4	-	CSSKEGGNEKLFF
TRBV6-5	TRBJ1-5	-	CASSYSIGDQPQHF
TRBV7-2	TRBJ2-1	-	CASSPADEQFF
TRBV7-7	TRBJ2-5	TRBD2	CASSPQRGGRLGETQYF
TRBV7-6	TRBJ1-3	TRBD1	CASSHQDRGTGNTIYF
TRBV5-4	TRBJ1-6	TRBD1	CASSLGGGGYNSPLHF
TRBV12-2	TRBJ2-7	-	CASRSNADRGCEQYF
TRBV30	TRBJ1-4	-	CAWRGWDPEKLFF
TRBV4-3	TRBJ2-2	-	CASSQPPALTGELFF
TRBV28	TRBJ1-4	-	CASSHPEEKLFF
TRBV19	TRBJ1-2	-	CASSTRNTGYTF
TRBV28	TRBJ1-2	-	CASSPQGRYGYTF